There are a few counts of the clone carrying this T cell receptor (beta chain). Antigen unknown. Sequenced by immunoSEQ multiplex PCR; TCRdb stores in-frame clones only, minus some. The sample contains some 52,000 clones, over 80% of which appear only once. These data come from a study of T cell responses to AZD1222 COVID-19 vaccine. Study observations and caveats: The CD4 TCRs associated with vaccination extended across spike and predominated at 160-218 and 743-854. Elevations in Spike-specific TCR breadth and depth followed administration of two AZD1222 doses.

The CDR3 sequence is 14 residues long. The germline V gene encodes CDR1 MDHEN and CDR2 SYDVKM. V was trimmed by 2 bases and J by 1 base, leaving 8 bases between them. This sequence joins TRBV28 and TRBJ1-1; D call uncertain. The sequenced sample was peripheral blood, obtained 28 days after the second AZD1222 dose. The sequence was obtained from an adult who received the AZD1222 COVID-19 vaccine. In DNA, the CDR3 is TGTGCCAGCAGTTTAGGGTCGAAGAACACTGAAGCTTTCTTT. The encoded protein is CASSLGSKNTEAFF.